The 29 T cell receptor beta chains listed next were all sequenced from one sample in a study of CD8 T cells in Susac syndrome. Random hexamers were used to reverse transcribe the RNA input (roughly 0.5 to 1 ug). MiXCR, run by TCRdb on the immunoSEQ multiplex PCR reads, gives a single entry per CDR3 protein. The profile shows under 550,000 distinct CDR3 sequences, 85% to 90% of them singletons. The sequenced sample was CD8+ T cells from PBMCs. These receptors were taken from a human donor with multiple sclerosis.

The rearrangement links TRBV28 to TRBJ2-1, with D tentatively TRBD2 (6 bases). Between the trimmed V and J ends, which lost 6 bases and 9 bases, there was a span of 18 bases. Germline lookup yields CDR1 MDHEN and CDR2 SYDVKM. This CDR3 spans 14 amino acids. Here the CDR3 DNA reads TGTGCCAGCAGCTTGACGGGAGCCAAGGCTGAGCAGTTCTTC. This codes for CASSLTGAKAEQFF.

This chain joins TRBV5-1 and TRBJ2-2, with 10 nucleotides matching TRBD2. CDR1 is SGHRS and CDR2 is YFSETQ in the germline V gene. V lost 1 base and J lost 0; bases outside the gene matches: 3. This CDR3 spans 17 amino acids. CDR3 loop: CASSLRTSGSNTGELFF. CDR3 nucleotides: TGCGCCAGCAGCTTGAGGACTAGCGGTTCGAACACCGGGGAGCTGTTTTTT.

The genes are TRBV5-4 and TRBJ2-3; no definite D call. Germline CDR1 is SGHNT and CDR2 is YYREEE (reference sequence). There are 16 residues in the CDR3. V was pared by 0 bases and J by 1 base, with 12 bases between. The CDR3 here is CASSLAAGQGTDTQYF. CDR3 DNA: TGTGCCAGCAGCTTGGCCGCCGGCCAGGGCACAGATACGCAGTATTTT. Complete variable domain (other parts from reference TRBV5-4 and TRBJ2-3): ETGVTQSPTHLIKTRGQQVTLRCSSQSGHNTVSWYQQALGQGPQFIFQYYREEENGRGNFPPRFSGLQFPNYSSELNVNALELDDSALYLCASSLAAGQGTDTQYFGPGTRLTVL.

The CDR3 here is CASSPFNQPQHF. The CDR3 DNA reads as TGTGCCAGCAGTCCCTTCAATCAGCCCCAGCATTTT. The chain employs TRBV27 and TRBJ1-5, with D uncertain. V was clipped by 5 bases and J by 3 bases, with 5 bases between them. This CDR3 spans 12 amino acids. The germline CDR1 and CDR2 sequences are MNHEY and SMNVEV (reference sequence).

This clonotype was seen once. V gene TRBV7-9 combines with J gene TRBJ2-2; D not certain. The CDR3 has 13 residues. V gave up 1 base and J gave up 6 bases, with 6 bases separating them. Per germline, CDR1 SEHNR and CDR2 FQNEAQ (reference sequence). The CDR3 protein is CASSLDPPGELFF. In DNA form, the CDR3 reads TGTGCCAGCAGCTTAGACCCCCCCGGGGAGCTGTTTTTT.

V usage is TRBV5-1 and J usage is TRBJ1-5; D is unclear. The germline V gene has CDR1 SGHRS and CDR2 YFSETQ. Trimming took 0 bases from V and 3 from J, leaving 13 bases between them. The CDR3 covers 16 residues. CDR3 protein: CASSLVEGWVNQPQHF. The CDR3 DNA follows: TGCGCCAGCAGCTTGGTTGAGGGTTGGGTCAATCAGCCCCAGCATTTT.

This chain links TRBV5-4 with TRBJ2-7; D possibly matches TRBD1 or TRBD2 (5 bases each). The CDR3 length is 14 residues. The ends were cut back, 2 bases at V and 2 bases at J, with 11 bases in the middle. Germline V lookup: CDR1 SGHNT, CDR2 YYREEE (reference sequence). CDR3 coding DNA: TGTGCCAGCAGCTTTGGGACGGTCGCCTACGAGCAGTACTTC. It yields the protein CASSFGTVAYEQYF.

The chain uses TRBV12-3 or TRBV12-4 and TRBJ2-3; weak D call: TRBD2 (6 bases). V shed 5 bases and J shed 4 bases, with 19 bases lying between them. This CDR3 comprises 16 residues. The CDR3 protein is CASSPTGGDGADTQYF. In DNA form, the CDR3 reads TGTGCCAGCAGTCCCACTGGAGGGGATGGCGCAGATACGCAGTATTTT.

The V call is TRBV2, the J call TRBJ2-1; 9 bases are a match to TRBD2. Trimming removed 3 bases from V and 8 bases from J; junction bases left unmatched: 2. This CDR3 region has 13 residues. Per germline, CDR1 SNHLY and CDR2 FYNNEI. This chain's CDR3 is CASSELAGYEQFF. The CDR3 DNA is TGTGCCAGCAGTGAGCTAGCGGGATATGAGCAGTTCTTC. Combining the CDR3 with reference TRBV2 and TRBJ2-1 gives the whole variable domain EPEVTQTPSHQVTQMGQEVILRCVPISNHLYFYWYRQILGQKVEFLVSFYNNEISEKSEIFDDQFSVERPDGSNFTLKIRSTKLEDSAMYFCASSELAGYEQFFGPGTRLTVL.

A single count supports this clonotype. The chain recombines TRBV28 with TRBJ1-2; D ambiguous. CDR1 MDHEN and CDR2 SYDVKM come from the germline V gene. Between the trimmed V and J ends, which lost 3 bases and 6 bases, there was a span of 14 bases. The CDR3 loop spans 14 amino acids. The CDR3 region has the DNA TGTGCCAGCAGTTTTCCTGGCGGGTTGGATGGCTACACCTTC. It encodes CASSFPGGLDGYTF.

There are a few counts of this clonotype. The chain recombines TRBV6-1 with TRBJ2-3; 9 bases map to TRBD2. Germline V gene lookup returns CDR1 MNHNS and CDR2 SASEGT. The V and J ends lost 7 bases and 3 bases, in that order; junction bases with no gene match: 8. The CDR3 length is 15 residues. The CDR3 spells CASKDWREGTDTQYF. CDR3 nucleotide sequence: TGTGCCAGCAAGGATTGGCGGGAGGGGACAGATACGCAGTATTTT.

The rearrangement links TRBV7-9 to TRBJ2-7, with D unresolved. Trimming cost V 6 bases and J 3 bases, with 12 bases left between them. CDR1 and CDR2 from the germline V gene are SEHNR and FQNEAQ (reference sequence). The CDR3 sequence is 13 residues long. The chain's CDR3 is CASRSDRHYEQYF. CDR3 sequence (DNA): TGTGCCAGCAGGTCCGACCGCCACTACGAGCAGTACTTC.

The J gene is TRBJ1-3, the V gene TRBV30, with unresolved D. This CDR3 is built from 14 residues. Trimming removed 2 bases at V and 0 bases at J, with 8 bases between. Germline V gene sequence: CDR1 GTSNPN, CDR2 SVGIG (reference sequence). The CDR3 here is CAWSFGSSGNTIYF. CDR3 nucleotide sequence: TGTGCCTGGAGTTTTGGGAGCTCTGGAAACACCATATATTTT.

This CDR3 reads CASTDGLAGSEQYF. Written as DNA, the CDR3 is TGTGCCAGCACAGACGGACTAGCGGGGAGTGAGCAGTACTTC. J is TRBJ2-7 and V is TRBV2; 12 bases align to TRBD2. The V gene's germline CDR1 is SNHLY and CDR2 FYNNEI. The V segment lost 7 bases and the J segment 7 bases; nucleotides outside the gene matches: 8. The CDR3 consists of 14 residues.

The rearrangement joins TRBV27 to TRBJ1-5, with TRBD1 as a possible D gene (6 bases). Trimming cost V 8 bases and J 9 bases, with 11 bases left between them. There are 11 residues in the CDR3. Germline-derived CDR1 and CDR2 are MNHEY and SMNVEV (reference sequence). CDR3 sequence (DNA): TGTGCCAGCGGTATAGGGGGGCCCCAGCATTTT. This encodes CASGIGGPQHF.

The chain joins TRBV9 to TRBJ1-2; D uncertain. V lost 0 bases and J 4 bases, leaving 13 bases between the germline ends. The length of the CDR3 is 15 residues. The germline CDR1 and CDR2 sequences are SGDLS and YYNGEE. The chain's CDR3 is CASSVDEGTGYGYTF. For the CDR3, the DNA is TGTGCCAGCAGCGTAGACGAGGGTACGGGCTATGGCTACACCTTC.

The chain couples TRBV2 to TRBJ1-1; no clear D. Germline V lookup: CDR1 SNHLY, CDR2 FYNNEI. Trimming took off 2 bases at V and 3 bases at J, with 13 bases between the two ends. The CDR3 extends over 15 amino acids. CDR3 in DNA: TGTGCCAGCAGTGAATTGGGCATTTTGGACACTGAAGCTTTCTTT. This encodes CASSELGILDTEAFF.

As DNA, the CDR3 is TGTGCCAGCAGCCAAGAAGTAGAACGGGAGGGGGCAGATACGCAGTATTTT. Protein product: CASSQEVEREGADTQYF. The V gene is TRBV4-2, the J gene TRBJ2-3, with 8 bases identical to TRBD2. This CDR3 comprises 17 residues. CDR1 and CDR2 from the germline V gene are LGHNA and YNFKEQ. With 0 bases clipped from V and 4 bases from J, the junction kept 9 bases outside the gene matches.

The rearrangement joins TRBV2 to TRBJ2-3, with 14 bases that match TRBD2. Germline V gives CDR1 SNHLY, CDR2 FYNNEI. Trimming removed 2 bases from V and 10 bases from J; junction bases left unmatched: 8. This CDR3 is 16 amino acids long. This CDR3 is CASSESTSGGALSQYF. The CDR3 DNA reads TGTGCCAGCAGTGAATCGACTAGCGGGGGGGCGTTGTCGCAGTATTTT.

This rearrangement joins TRBV6-1 to TRBJ1-5; D remains ambiguous. The CDR3 has 16 amino acids. Germline assignment: CDR1 MNHNS and CDR2 SASEGT. Trimming pared 4 bases from V and 3 bases from J, leaving 16 bases between. CDR3 in amino acids: CASSAPLVRANQPQHF. Here the CDR3 DNA reads TGTGCCAGCAGTGCGCCCCTCGTTCGTGCCAATCAGCCCCAGCATTTT.

This clonotype showed up just once. The chain recombines TRBV11-2 with TRBJ1-1, with D possibly TRBD1 on 6 matching bases. Germline-derived CDR1 and CDR2 are SGHAT and FQNNGV. V lost 4 bases and J lost 5, with 17 bases in between. There are 15 residues in the CDR3. For the CDR3, the DNA is TGTGCCAGCAGCTACGGGGGGCAGGGACGAACTGAAGCTTTCTTT. Protein: CASSYGGQGRTEAFF.

The V call is TRBV27, the J call TRBJ2-2, with 7 bases identical to TRBD1. The V gene's germline CDR1 is MNHEY and CDR2 SMNVEV (reference sequence). With 5 bases clipped from V and 0 bases from J, the junction kept 9 bases outside the gene matches. The CDR3 loop spans 17 amino acids. As DNA, the CDR3 is TGTGCCAGCAGTACAACCGGGACAGAGACGAACACCGGGGAGCTGTTTTTT. This codes for CASSTTGTETNTGELFF.

The CDR3 sequence: CASGSPLRLNTGELFF. In DNA form, the CDR3 reads TGTGCTAGTGGTTCCCCTTTGCGGCTGAACACCGGGGAGCTGTTTTTT. This chain connects TRBV12-5 to TRBJ2-2; D is ambiguous. V was cut by 4 bases and J by 1 base, with 13 bases left in between. The CDR3 contains 16 residues. Germline CDR1 reads LGHNT; CDR2 reads FRNRAP.

The V call is TRBV5-1, the J call TRBJ1-1; the D gene is possibly TRBD1 (5 bases). The CDR3 totals 14 residues. Germline V CDR1 and CDR2: SGHRS, YFSETQ. The V and J ends lost 5 bases and 0 bases respectively, with 11 bases between them. The CDR3 loop reads CASSSGWVNTEAFF. For the CDR3, the DNA is TGCGCCAGCAGTTCAGGGTGGGTGAACACTGAAGCTTTCTTT.

The rearrangement links TRBV27 to TRBJ1-5, with TRBD1 matching over 8 bases. The CDR3 loop spans 14 amino acids. V lost 5 bases to trimming and J lost 7 bases; unmatched junction nucleotides: 7. From germline, CDR1 is MNHEY and CDR2 SMNVEV (reference sequence). CDR3 protein: CASSPWTGYQPQHF. The CDR3 region has the DNA TGTGCCAGCAGTCCATGGACAGGGTACCAGCCCCAGCATTTT.

The chain recombines TRBV7-9 with TRBJ2-1; D ambiguous. CDR1 is SEHNR and CDR2 is FQNEAQ in the germline V gene (reference sequence). CDR3 length equals 14 residues. V was cut by 1 base and J by 10 bases, with 14 bases left in between. CDR3 loop: CASSLGEVAWEQFF. The CDR3 region has the DNA TGTGCCAGCAGCTTAGGCGAGGTAGCATGGGAGCAGTTCTTC.

This rearrangement joins TRBV5-6 to TRBJ2-7, with 7 bases aligning to TRBD1. Looked up from germline, CDR1 is SGHDT and CDR2 is YYEEEE. The J segment lost 3 bases and the V segment lost 2 bases, leaving 11 bases of the junction unmatched. This CDR3 is 16 amino acids long. The CDR3 loop reads CASSFFLGQALYEQYF. The CDR3 DNA reads as TGTGCCAGCAGCTTCTTCCTTGGACAGGCTCTCTACGAGCAGTACTTC.

This rearrangement joins TRBV28 to TRBJ1-4; 7 bases align to TRBD1. CDR1 and CDR2 (germline): MDHEN, SYDVKM. V was pared by 1 base and J by 4 bases, with 9 bases of the junction left unmatched. The CDR3 loop spans 17 amino acids. The CDR3 protein is CASSLSPIRGDNEKLFF. The CDR3 nucleotides read TGTGCCAGCAGTTTATCTCCTATCAGGGGGGATAATGAAAAACTGTTTTTT.

The rearrangement links TRBV27 to TRBJ2-1; D gene unclear. CDR3 length equals 15 residues. CDR1 is MNHEY, CDR2 SMNVEV, per germline (reference sequence). The V end lost 1 base, the J end lost 4 bases, and 11 bases lay between the germline ends. The CDR3 nucleotides read TGTGCCAGCAGTTTATTAATGAATCCGTACAATGAGCAGTTCTTC. Translation: CASSLLMNPYNEQFF.